This TCR beta chain was retrieved from a study of neoadjuvant nivolumab and ipilimumab in lung cancer. TCRdb keeps only in-frame clones here, not all; method: immunoSEQ multiplex PCR. The table includes 30,000 or so clones, 75% to 85% detected once. General observations from the study: Only two of four nivolumab-treated tumors gained richness and clonality by surgery. Compared with tumor-adjacent uninvolved lung, resected tumors showed greater richness and clonality.

Turning to this clone: The antigen remains undetermined.

V shed 5 bases and J shed 5 bases, with 19 bases lying between them. This CDR3 is built from 15 residues. Germline V lookup: CDR1 SEHNR, CDR2 FQNEAQ (reference sequence). The receptor's source is an adult with non-small cell lung cancer. This chain uses TRBV7-9 with TRBJ2-7; a weak D match, TRBD1 (6 bases). The sequencing here drew on tumor tissue, taken after neoadjuvant nivolumab, alone or with ipilimumab, at or shortly before surgery. DNA for the CDR3: TGTGCCAGCAGCCGGATCGACAGGTCGGTCAACGAGCAGTACTTC. It codes for CASSRIDRSVNEQYF.